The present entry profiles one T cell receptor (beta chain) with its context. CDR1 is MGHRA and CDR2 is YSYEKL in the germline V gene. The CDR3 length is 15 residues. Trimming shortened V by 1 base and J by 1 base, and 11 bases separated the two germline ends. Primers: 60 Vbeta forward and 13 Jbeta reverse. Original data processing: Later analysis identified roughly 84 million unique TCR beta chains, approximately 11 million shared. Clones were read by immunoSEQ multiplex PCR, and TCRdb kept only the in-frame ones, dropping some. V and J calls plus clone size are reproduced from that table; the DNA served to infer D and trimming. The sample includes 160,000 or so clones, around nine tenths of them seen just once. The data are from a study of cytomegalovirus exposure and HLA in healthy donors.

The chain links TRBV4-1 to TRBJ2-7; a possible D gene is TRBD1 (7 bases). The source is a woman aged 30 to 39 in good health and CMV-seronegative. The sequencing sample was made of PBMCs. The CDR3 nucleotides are TGCGCCAGCAGCCAAGCGGCGGGACAGTCCTACGAGCAGTACTTC. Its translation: CASSQAAGQSYEQYF.